The 27 T cell receptor beta chains below come from one sample, sequenced in a study of blood T cell repertoires in COVID-19. Profiled with immunoSEQ multiplex PCR; TCRdb holds only in-frame clones, not every one. The data contain about 240,000 clones, approximately 83% of them seen just once; the ten biggest clones take up roughly 3.3%. Sequences were obtained from PBMCs or T cells enriched from blood (not recorded which). These receptors were collected from a woman in her thirties or forties with acute COVID-19.

This sequence joins TRBV29-1 and TRBJ2-1; 15 bases are shared with TRBD2. V lost 6 bases and J lost 9; bases outside the gene matches: 9. The length of the CDR3 is 15 residues. Germline CDR1 and CDR2: SQVTM and ANQGSEA. CDR3 DNA sequence: TGCAGCGTACGGACTAGCGGGAGGGAGAGGGGTGAGCAGTTCTTC. Its protein product is CSVRTSGRERGEQFF.

This clone was found a few times. This chain joins TRBV29-1 and TRBJ1-1; no clear D. Per the germline V gene, CDR1 is SQVTM and CDR2 is ANQGSEA. Trimming took off 4 bases at V and 5 bases at J, with 11 bases between the two ends. The CDR3 has 12 amino acids. The CDR3 DNA reads TGCAGCGTTGGAGGGAGAGGTACTGAAGCTTTCTTT. This codes for CSVGGRGTEAFF.

In regard to this clone: This specimen includes other DNA sequences encoding the same CDR3. The chain has TRBV6-5 and TRBJ1-1; maybe TRBD1 (5 bases). The CDR3 is 14 amino acids. Germline V gives CDR1 MNHEY, CDR2 SVGAGI. V lost 2 bases and J lost 1, with 8 bases in between. This chain's CDR3 is CASSYRTTNTEAFF. CDR3 in DNA: TGTGCCAGCAGTTACAGGACAACGAACACTGAAGCTTTCTTT.

This chain uses TRBV4-1 with TRBJ1-5; 7 positions match TRBD1. V was pared by 1 base and J by 3 bases, with 6 bases of the junction left unmatched. There are 16 residues in the CDR3. Germline-derived CDR1 and CDR2 are MGHRA and YSYEKL. Written as DNA, the CDR3 is TGCGCCAGCAGCCAAGGGAGGGGGCGGGACAATCAGCCCCAGCATTTT. Protein product: CASSQGRGRDNQPQHF.

This clone was seen once. The chain links TRBV7-9 to TRBJ2-5; 7 bases are a match to TRBD2. Losses at the gene ends were 1 base for V and 2 bases for J; bases not matched to a gene: 4. The CDR3 totals 15 residues. Germline V gene data show CDR1 as SEHNR and CDR2 as FQNEAQ (reference sequence). The CDR3 DNA reads TGTGCCAGCAGCTTAGTAGCGGGCCTACAAGAGACCCAGTACTTC. Amino acid sequence: CASSLVAGLQETQYF.

The J gene is TRBJ1-4, the V gene TRBV30; 8 bases match TRBD1. Germline CDR1 reads GTSNPN; CDR2 reads SVGIG (reference sequence). CDR3 length: 13 residues. V was pared by 3 bases and J by 8 bases, with 5 bases of the junction left unmatched. Here the CDR3 reads CAWSGQGTEKLFF. The CDR3 region has the DNA TGTGCCTGGAGCGGACAGGGAACCGAAAAACTGTTTTTT.

This CDR3 is CASSLGRIYNEQFF. CDR3 DNA: TGTGCCAGCAGCTTAGGGCGGATATACAATGAGCAGTTCTTC. The rearrangement links TRBV11-3 to TRBJ2-1; D unresolved. Trimming cost V 1 base and J 4 bases, with 8 bases left between them. This CDR3 comprises 14 residues. Germline V gene lookup returns CDR1 SGHNT and CDR2 YENEEA.

V usage is TRBV30 and J usage is TRBJ1-2; TRBD1 aligns across 7 bases. CDR1 and CDR2 from the germline V gene are GTSNPN and SVGIG (reference sequence). The CDR3 covers 12 residues. J was trimmed by 2 bases and V by 4 bases; bases with no gene match: 1. CDR3 protein: CAWTDRNYGYTF. The DNA of the CDR3 is TGTGCCTGGACGGACAGGAACTATGGCTACACCTTC.

J is TRBJ2-5 and V is TRBV27; a weak D match, TRBD1 (6 bases). Trimming pared 6 bases from V and 5 bases from J, leaving 16 bases between. CDR1 and CDR2 (germline): MNHEY, SMNVEV (reference sequence). The CDR3 is made up of 14 amino acids. CDR3 amino acids: CASSTPTGMETQYF. Written as DNA, the CDR3 is TGTGCCAGCAGCACCCCCACAGGGATGGAGACCCAGTACTTC.

V is TRBV5-1 and J is TRBJ2-5; TRBD2 agrees at 10 bases. This CDR3 has 17 amino acids. Germline values: CDR1 SGHRS, CDR2 YFSETQ. V shed 4 bases and J 5 bases; nucleotides not matched to a gene: 14. In DNA, the CDR3 is TGCGCCAGCAGCAGGACCGTTATAGCGGGAGGACGGGAGACCCAGTACTTC. Protein sequence: CASSRTVIAGGRETQYF.

V and J are TRBV5-1 and TRBJ2-2; D is perhaps TRBD2 (6 bases). V was clipped by 2 bases and J by 6 bases, with 11 bases between them. The CDR3 extends over 14 amino acids. Germline CDR1 and CDR2: SGHRS and YFSETQ. This CDR3 reads CASSLGGAAGELFF. For the CDR3, the DNA is TGCGCCAGCAGCTTAGGAGGGGCCGCCGGGGAGCTGTTTTTT.

The rearrangement uses TRBV9 and TRBJ2-7; D unresolved. The CDR3 loop spans 15 amino acids. With 0 bases removed from V and 3 bases from J, the gap between germline ends came to 13 bases. CDR1 is SGDLS, CDR2 YYNGEE, per germline. The CDR3 protein is CASSVGGAGGYEQYF. The CDR3 nucleotides read TGTGCCAGCAGCGTAGGAGGAGCCGGCGGCTACGAGCAGTACTTC.

The J gene is TRBJ2-1, the V gene TRBV9, with 10 bases fitting TRBD2. Germline CDR1 is SGDLS and CDR2 is YYNGEE. V lost 4 bases to trimming and J lost 8 bases; unmatched junction nucleotides: 9. This CDR3 spans 15 amino acids. CDR3 DNA: TGTGCCAGCAGCCGTCAAGCGGGAGGGGGGGATGAGCAGTTCTTC. Its protein product is CASSRQAGGGDEQFF.

The gene calls are TRBV2 and TRBJ1-1; D is uncertain. The germline CDR1 and CDR2 sequences are SNHLY and FYNNEI. The CDR3 is 12 amino acids. The V end lost 5 bases, the J end lost 8 bases, and 12 bases lay between the germline ends. The CDR3 spells CASSTRPGEAFF. In DNA form, the CDR3 reads TGTGCCAGCAGTACTAGACCCGGCGAAGCTTTCTTT.

The V and J genes are TRBV9 and TRBJ2-1; a possible D gene is TRBD1 (5 bases). Germline assignment: CDR1 SGDLS and CDR2 YYNGEE. Between the trimmed V and J ends, which lost 7 bases and 9 bases, there was a span of 11 bases. The CDR3 length is 11 residues. The chain's CDR3 is CASGLGVEQFF. The DNA for the CDR3 is TGTGCCAGCGGATTAGGGGTTGAGCAGTTCTTC.

This rearrangement joins TRBV19 to TRBJ1-2; 7 positions agree with TRBD1. CDR3 size: 16 residues. Per germline, CDR1 LNHDA and CDR2 SQIVND (reference sequence). J was trimmed by 8 bases and V by 3 bases; bases with no gene match: 15. Written as DNA, the CDR3 is TGTGCCAGTAGTATTAGGGCCGCGGACAGGTCGTCCGGCTACACCTTC. It yields the protein CASSIRAADRSSGYTF.

A single count supports this clone. As DNA, the CDR3 is TGTGCCTGGAGTGTCAGGGGCGTTTTGGGCAATCAGCCCCAGCATTTT. It yields the protein CAWSVRGVLGNQPQHF. This chain uses TRBV30 with TRBJ1-5, with a possible D match to TRBD1 (6 bases). The CDR3 spans 16 residues. The germline V and J ends were trimmed by 0 bases and 2 bases, with 14 bases remaining between them. CDR1 is GTSNPN, CDR2 SVGIG, per germline (reference sequence).

This clone was observed a single time. This chain joins TRBV5-1 and TRBJ2-7; TRBD2 aligns across 7 bases. There are 15 residues in the CDR3. V lost 0 bases and J lost 6; bases outside the gene matches: 9. CDR1 is SGHRS and CDR2 is YFSETQ in the germline V gene. CDR3 protein: CASSLAVGGPSEQYF. The CDR3 nucleotides are TGCGCCAGCAGCTTGGCCGTGGGAGGGCCAAGCGAGCAGTACTTC.

This clone was detected only once. The chain is built from TRBV11-3 and TRBJ2-1; 7 bases map to TRBD1. Unmatched junction bases numbered 7, after V lost 3 bases and J lost 5 bases. This CDR3 region has 15 residues. Germline V lookup: CDR1 SGHNT, CDR2 YENEEA. The CDR3 reads CASSFTGVDNNEQFF. CDR3 coding DNA: TGTGCCAGCAGCTTTACAGGGGTGGACAACAATGAGCAGTTCTTC.

This clone was seen once. The chain has TRBV21-1 and TRBJ2-4; TRBD2 reflects the table's D call only, with no check against the DNA. TRBV21-1 is flagged as a pseudogene. This CDR3 contains 16 residues. The CDR3 DNA is TGTGCCAGCAGCAGGGGGAGGGCATCGACCAAAAACATTCAGTACTTC. Encoded protein: CASSRGRASTKNIQYF.

The V call is TRBV25-1, the J call TRBJ1-1; 9 positions match TRBD1. The J segment lost 0 bases and the V segment lost 5 bases, leaving 4 bases of the junction unmatched. Germline-derived CDR1 and CDR2 are MGHDK and SYGVNS. This CDR3 comprises 15 residues. DNA of the CDR3: TGTGCCAGCAGTTGGGACAGGGAGATGAACACTGAAGCTTTCTTT. The encoded protein is CASSWDREMNTEAFF.

J is TRBJ2-3 and V is TRBV23-1; D unresolved. TRBV23-1 is classed as an ORF, of uncertain function. The CDR3 is 14 residues long. The ends were cut back, 7 bases at V and 0 bases at J, with 11 bases in the middle. The CDR3 reads CASTPRHSTDTQYF. In DNA form, the CDR3 reads TGCGCCAGCACCCCCAGACATAGCACAGATACGCAGTATTTT.

The CDR3 DNA reads TGCGCCAGCAGTCACCTCCGGGGACAGGGACCCCACGAGCAGTACTTC. Its protein is CASSHLRGQGPHEQYF. The chain links TRBV23-1 to TRBJ2-7; 9 bases fit TRBD1. Being an ORF, TRBV23-1 has a function that is uncertain. J gave up 5 bases and V 3 bases, and 11 bases lay outside the gene matches. The CDR3 runs 16 residues.

This chain links TRBV27 with TRBJ1-2; no clear D. The length of the CDR3 is 14 residues. V lost 3 bases, J lost 6 bases, and 14 bases lay in between. Germline V gives CDR1 MNHEY, CDR2 SMNVEV (reference sequence). The CDR3 nucleotides are TGTGCCAGCAGTTTTTTTCCCTTTATTGATGGCTACACCTTC. It specifies CASSFFPFIDGYTF.

This chain uses TRBV3-1 (or the pseudogene TRBV3-2) with TRBJ2-1, with 10 nucleotides matching TRBD2. V was clipped by 1 base and J by 9 bases; unmatched bases: 6. Germline V lookup: CDR1 LGHDT, CDR2 YNNKEL (reference sequence). The CDR3 extends over 15 amino acids. The DNA of the CDR3 is TGTGCCAGCAGCCAAGGTAGCGGGAGGTGGGGTGAGCAGTTCTTC. Translating it yields CASSQGSGRWGEQFF.

This chain connects TRBV2 to TRBJ1-4; TRBD1 might be the D (5 bases). Germline assignment: CDR1 SNHLY and CDR2 FYNNEI. Trimming took off 4 bases at V and 7 bases at J, with 16 bases between the two ends. CDR3 length: 15 amino acids. The CDR3 sequence: CASSVYGARGEKLFF. CDR3 nucleotide sequence: TGTGCCAGCAGTGTATATGGGGCGCGGGGTGAAAAACTGTTTTTT.

The chain couples TRBV29-1 to TRBJ2-3, with unresolved D. CDR3 length: 14 amino acids. Trimming removed 3 bases at V and 0 bases at J, with 10 bases between. The germline V gene has CDR1 SQVTM and CDR2 ANQGSEA. Here the CDR3 DNA reads TGCAGCGTTGAGGTAGTTACTAGCACAGATACGCAGTATTTT. Its translation is CSVEVVTSTDTQYF.